This TCR beta chain appears in the sequencing data of a study of blood T cell repertoires in COVID-19. Study-level background: PBMCs, B-cell-depleted T cells, or T cells provided the cDNA or gDNA that made up the material.

With 0 bases clipped from V and 6 bases from J, the junction kept 4 bases outside the gene matches. Germline V lookup: CDR1 SGHVS, CDR2 FQNEAQ. CDR3 size: 15 residues. How the authors handled the data: Reference gene primers were amplified, and this amplification served to estimate nucleated cell counts. Some clones are missing from TCRdb's copy, which holds only in-frame ones; the method was immunoSEQ multiplex PCR. V and J calls and clone size are as listed in that table; D and trimming were resolved from the DNA. The sample carries about 14,000 clones, 84% recorded once. This TCR came from a woman aged 45 to 65 with active or convalescent COVID-19. What was sequenced was peripheral blood. This chain connects TRBV7-8 to TRBJ2-2, with TRBD1 identical over 7 bases. For the CDR3, the DNA is TGTGCCAGCAGCTTAGCAGGGACAGCCCCCGGGGAGCTGTTTTTT. Amino acid sequence: CASSLAGTAPGELFF.